Listed here is a single TCR beta chain. This clonotype was observed a few times. Its antigen specificity is not known. No much larger clonotype is one base removed from it; base qualities were not supplied. The data were obtained in a study of blood T cells in healthy people across ages (dated by TCRdb to about 2015). Notes on the research overall: In model experiments, template switching captured about one uniquely barcoded TCR beta cDNA molecule for every two T cells. To avoid experimental bias, donors of different ages were distributed randomly across sequencing lanes. For two donors (one aged 18 to 30 and one aged 80 or older), the study analyzed two additional independent replicas of 1 million unique cDNA reads from the same blood draw. The study measured age-related changes in TCR beta repertoire diversity using deep sequencing normalized with unique cDNA molecular identifiers. Four age groups were formed from the donors: young (average approximately 15 years), middle-aged (roughly 38), aged (about 62) and long-lived (about 80). Study-wide findings and limitations: Observed TCR beta diversity per million T cells fell roughly linearly with age, and a significant reduction was already apparent by age roughly 40. Bulk unsorted PBMC profiling prevented conclusive comparison of naive and antigen-experienced compartments. Because donor CMV infection status was unknown, age-related changes in expanded clonotypes were potentially confounded. Estimates of total diversity based on one million sequenced T cells were regarded as lower bounds and as underestimates. Compared with the aged group, the long-lived group had more naive CD4+ T cells, fewer expanded clones and increased TCR diversity, a pattern suggesting age selection. Observed TCR beta diversity correlated strongly with the percentage of naive T cells measured by flow cytometry.

Library construction relied on 5' RACE. A second PCR of about 6 to 11 cycles was run with a J-beta primer mix and a sample-barcoded 5' primer. A unique molecular identifier was introduced onto each TCR beta cDNA molecule by a template-switch 5' adaptor carrying 12 random nucleotides. Each sample yielded at least 2.5 million CDR3-containing paired-end reads. First-strand cDNA was synthesized from all RNA with the Mint cDNA synthesis kit, primed by a TRBC-specific oligonucleotide. Following uracil-DNA glycosylase treatment, all cDNA underwent a first 18-cycle PCR with the universal primers M1SS and BC2_uni_R. Concerning the study's data processing: Each sample was normalized by randomly selecting 1 million high-quality reads, each carrying a distinct molecular identifier. Reads with shared molecular identifiers were discarded instead of being binned into consensus sequences. MiTCR, run with a Q25 quality threshold and the strictest error-elimination algorithm, handled CDR3 identification, clonotype clustering and error correction. Lower-bound total TCR beta diversity was estimated with a nonparametric unseen species model using Euler transformation. TCRdb trimmed public reads at Q25 via fastp, called clones via MiXCR and kept in-frame beta chains. Every CDR3 protein is listed once, alongside the most common genes and DNA of its rows. The V and J calls and clone size come from TCRdb's table, not from the authors' own analysis. Within this sample are fewer than 2,000,000 distinct CDR3 sequences, with 35% to 50% of them counted one time only. 20% to 25% of the sample comes from the top ten.

The approximately 41 donors, aged roughly 6 to 100 years, were systemically healthy Caucasian individuals from Russia. Each donor gave ten milliliters of peripheral blood, drawn into EDTA-treated Vacutainer tubes. Ficoll-Paque density-gradient centrifugation was used to isolate PBMCs, with at least 7 million per sample. Total RNA was extracted from PBMCs with Trizol reagent, with at least 5 micrograms obtained per sample. Naive CD45RAhigh/CD27high T cell percentages were measured by flow cytometry on a PBMC aliquot from every donor. The source is a human donor in good health. The sequencing sample was made of blood.

The CDR3 reads CASKVSDEQFF. The sequence in DNA is TGCGCCAGCAAAGTCTCCGATGAGCAGTTCTTC. The rearranged segments are TRBV5-1 and TRBJ2-1; the D gene remains uncertain. The CDR3 runs 11 residues from the cysteine to the phenylalanine. The CDR3 DNA has 33 bases and is translated from base 1. Relative to germline, V is 6 bases shorter and J is 8 bases shorter, with 9 bases between their ends. Sequences SGHRS (CDR1) and YFSETQ (CDR2) are obtained from the germline V gene.